This is a list of T cell receptor beta chains from one sample in a study of T cell repertoires in cytomegalovirus infection. From the reads, TCRdb called clonotypes with MiXCR, one entry per CDR3 protein. Of about 230,000 distinct CDR3 sequences listed, 6% to 8% are singletons. Sequencing input: PBMCs. These receptors came from a human donor in good health (CMV status not recorded). Some clones in this sample may be carry-over from other donors' samples. The CDR3 runs from the conserved cysteine through the conserved F or W. Fields, in order: clone size, J gene, D gene, V gene, CDR3 protein, CDR3 DNA. D genes are given only for firm matches. Clone size appears in some rows only: once, few, many, or a class for an expanded clone.

many TRBJ2-2 TRBD1 TRBV6-5 CASSYNQGATGELFF TGTGCCAGCAGTTACAACCAGGGGGCAACCGGGGAGCTGTTTTTT
many TRBJ1-2 - TRBV6-2/TRBV6-3 CASSYSVVTNYGYTF TGTGCCAGCAGTTACTCGGTCGTCACCAACTATGGCTACACCTTC
many TRBJ2-7 - TRBV6-6 CASTLNPRDVSYEQYF TGTGCCAGCACCTTAAATCCTCGGGATGTTTCCTACGAGCAGTACTTC
many TRBJ2-7 - TRBV7-2 CASSLVSLALLYEQYF TGTGCCAGCAGCTTAGTTTCCCTAGCCCTCCTCTACGAGCAGTACTTC
many TRBJ1-2 - TRBV5-6 CASSFPGAANGYTF TGTGCCAGCAGCTTCCCAGGGGCCGCTAATGGCTACACCTTC
many TRBJ1-1 TRBD1 TRBV7-2 CASSSRQGMNTEAFF TGTGCCAGCAGTTCTAGACAGGGGATGAACACTGAAGCTTTCTTT
many TRBJ2-7 TRBD1 TRBV28 CASSLTTDRGYYEQYF TGTGCCAGCAGTCTGACAACGGACAGGGGGTACTACGAGCAGTACTTC
many TRBJ2-5 TRBD1 TRBV4-1 CASSQAGTGDQETQYF TGCGCCAGCAGCCAGGCCGGGACAGGGGACCAAGAGACCCAGTACTTC
many TRBJ2-1 - TRBV6-2/TRBV6-3 CASSYTGAYNEQFF TGTGCCAGCAGTTACACGGGGGCCTACAATGAGCAGTTCTTC
many TRBJ2-1 - TRBV7-2 CASSLSEGSSYNEQFF TGTGCCAGCAGCTTAAGCGAAGGGAGCTCCTACAATGAGCAGTTCTTC
many TRBJ1-2 - TRBV6-1 CASSSPRRGANYGYTF TGTGCCAGCAGTTCCCCCAGGCGGGGGGCTAACTATGGCTACACCTTC
- TRBJ2-1 TRBD2 TRBV6-5 CASSPPERGGYNEQFF TGTGCCAGCAGTCCCCCTGAGCGGGGGGGCTACAATGAGCAGTTCTTC
many TRBJ2-1 TRBD2 TRBV12-3/TRBV12-4 CASSTSGGAGEQFF TGTGCCAGCAGCACTAGCGGGGGGGCCGGTGAGCAGTTCTTC
many TRBJ1-2 - TRBV29-1 CSVVFRENYGYTF TGCAGCGTTGTATTTCGGGAAAACTATGGCTACACCTTC
many TRBJ2-7 TRBD2 TRBV12-3/TRBV12-4 CASSVLAAYEQYF TGTGCCAGCAGTGTACTAGCGGCCTACGAGCAGTACTTC
many TRBJ2-3 - TRBV6-2/TRBV6-3 CASSYSTENTDTQYF TGTGCCAGCAGTTACTCCACAGAGAACACAGATACGCAGTATTTT
- TRBJ1-1 - TRBV12-3/TRBV12-4 CASSAQGRVAFF TGTGCCAGCAGTGCGCAAGGGCGGGTAGCTTTCTTT
many TRBJ1-2 - TRBV7-2 CASSSGGGANYGYTF TGTGCCAGCAGCTCCGGGGGCGGTGCAAACTATGGCTACACCTTC
many TRBJ1-1 - TRBV20-1 CSARDSMNTEAFF TGCAGTGCTAGAGACAGTATGAACACTGAAGCTTTCTTT
many TRBJ2-1 - TRBV6-1 CASSFGGTTMGEQFF TGTGCCAGCAGTTTCGGGGGAACTACAATGGGGGAGCAGTTCTTC
many TRBJ1-4 TRBD1 TRBV7-2 CASSLAGTGGAEKLFF TGTGCCAGCAGCTTAGCCGGGACAGGGGGTGCGGAAAAACTGTTTTTT
many TRBJ2-7 - TRBV7-9 CASSFADTYEQYF TGTGCCAGCAGCTTTGCTGACACCTACGAGCAGTACTTC
many TRBJ1-6 TRBD1 TRBV7-9 CASSYRRTGDSPLHF TGTGCCAGCAGCTACCGGAGGACAGGGGATTCACCCCTCCACTTT
many TRBJ2-5 TRBD2 TRBV7-2 CASSLSQLAGGHQETQYF TGTGCCAGCAGCCTGAGCCAGTTGGCGGGGGGCCACCAAGAGACCCAGTACTTC
many TRBJ2-6 - TRBV6-2/TRBV6-3 CASSWRPGPGANVLTF TGTGCCAGCAGTTGGAGACCCGGTCCGGGGGCCAACGTCCTGACTTTC
many TRBJ2-5 - TRBV6-2/TRBV6-3 CAARTDRAETQYF TGTGCCGCGAGGACTGACCGAGCTGAGACCCAGTACTTC
many TRBJ1-5 - TRBV29-1 CSVGDSNQPQHF TGCAGCGTTGGGGATAGCAATCAGCCCCAGCATTTT
few TRBJ2-5 - TRBV29-1 CSVESWRGYQETQYF TGCAGCGTTGAATCATGGCGGGGTTACCAAGAGACCCAGTACTTC
- TRBJ2-3 - TRBV5-6 CASSQEEGPDTQYF TGTGCCAGCAGCCAGGAAGAGGGACCAGATACGCAGTATTTT
many TRBJ1-6 - TRBV14 CASSQQGGNSPLHF TGTGCCAGCAGCCAACAGGGAGGTAATTCACCCCTCCACTTT
many TRBJ2-7 - TRBV2 CASTPLGRGASYEQYF TGTGCCAGCACTCCCTTGGGCAGGGGAGCCTCCTACGAGCAGTACTTC
- TRBJ1-1 TRBD1 TRBV30 CAWSFGQGEAFF TGTGCCTGGAGTTTTGGACAGGGGGAAGCTTTCTTT
many TRBJ1-1 - TRBV5-6 CASSLGSGRTNTEAFF TGTGCCAGCAGCTTGGGAAGCGGGCGGACGAACACTGAAGCTTTCTTT
- TRBJ1-1 - TRBV11-2 CASSPRWATGKNTEAFF TGTGCCAGCAGCCCTCGTTGGGCGACAGGAAAGAACACTGAAGCTTTCTTT
many TRBJ2-7 - TRBV29-1 CSVAPPYEQYF TGCAGCGTTGCCCCACCCTACGAGCAGTACTTC
many TRBJ1-3 - TRBV6-1 CASSLGGGGTIYF TGTGCCAGCAGTTTGGGGGGCGGAGGCACCATATATTTT
many TRBJ2-7 TRBD1 TRBV27 CASSRRDRGMDEQYF TGTGCCAGCAGTCGGAGGGACAGGGGTATGGACGAGCAGTACTTC
many TRBJ2-3 - TRBV7-9 CASSAGALADTQYF TGTGCCAGTTCTGCGGGGGCCCTAGCAGATACGCAGTATTTT
many TRBJ1-2 - TRBV7-2 CAARGANGYTF TGTGCCGCCCGGGGGGCAAATGGCTACACCTTC
many TRBJ2-7 - TRBV28 CASSPHRGNEQYF TGTGCCAGCAGTCCCCACCGGGGGAACGAGCAGTACTTC
many TRBJ1-2 - TRBV7-8 CASSLLQVPYGYTF TGTGCCAGCAGCTTATTGCAGGTACCCTATGGCTACACCTTC
many TRBJ1-1 - TRBV4-1 CASSRGTDLNTEAFF TGCGCCAGCAGCCGAGGGACGGACTTGAACACTGAAGCTTTCTTT
many TRBJ1-1 - TRBV20-1 CSAREASMNTEAFF TGCAGTGCTAGAGAGGCCAGCATGAACACTGAAGCTTTCTTT
few TRBJ1-1 - TRBV6-2/TRBV6-3 CASGEAGTEAFF TGTGCCAGCGGAGAAGCAGGGACTGAAGCTTTCTTT
many TRBJ1-1 TRBD1 TRBV27 CASSPKGGGRVNTEAFF TGTGCCAGCAGTCCCAAGGGAGGGGGCAGGGTGAACACTGAAGCTTTCTTT
many TRBJ2-3 TRBD1 TRBV6-2/TRBV6-3 CASSYTDRVGTDTQYF TGTGCCAGCAGTTATACGGACAGGGTTGGCACAGATACGCAGTATTTT
few TRBJ1-5 - TRBV7-6 CASSLGDGNRPQHF TGTGCCAGCAGTCTGGGGGACGGCAATCGCCCCCAGCATTTT
many TRBJ1-6 - TRBV5-5 CASSLGAVDNSPLHF TGTGCCAGCAGCTTGGGGGCAGTCGATAATTCACCCCTCCACTTT
many TRBJ2-1 - TRBV20-1 CSTPGQGRYNEQFF TGCAGTACCCCCGGCCAGGGCAGATACAATGAGCAGTTCTTC
many TRBJ1-2 TRBD1 TRBV6-5 CASSYSRGTGGYTF TGTGCCAGCAGTTACTCGAGGGGGACAGGGGGCTACACCTTC
- TRBJ2-7 - TRBV20-1 CSARDRHSYEQYF TGCAGTGCTAGAGACCGACACTCCTACGAGCAGTACTTC
many TRBJ2-7 - TRBV7-2 CASSVSLSTYEQYF TGTGCCAGCAGTGTAAGTCTGAGCACCTACGAGCAGTACTTC
many TRBJ2-7 - TRBV5-5 CASSFVGDEQYF TGTGCCAGCAGCTTTGTAGGGGACGAGCAGTACTTC
few TRBJ1-1 - TRBV7-9 CASSLGQKGTEAFF TGTGCCAGCAGCTTAGGGCAAAAGGGGACTGAAGCTTTCTTT
many TRBJ1-1 - TRBV20-1 CSARDSRMNTEAFF TGCAGTGCTAGAGACAGCCGCATGAACACTGAAGCTTTCTTT
- TRBJ1-1 - TRBV19 CASSIDPGEAFF TGTGCCAGTAGTATAGATCCCGGTGAAGCTTTCTTT